These 17 T cell receptor beta chains originate from one sample sequenced in a study of cytomegalovirus exposure and HLA in healthy donors (dated by TCRdb to about 2017). Receptors were amplified or captured by the immunoSEQ multiplex PCR assay. For the multiplex PCR, a mixture combining 60 forward primers for TCR Vbeta segments and 13 reverse primers for TCR Jbeta segments was used. Held by TCRdb, this immuneACCESS table contains in-frame sequences only and omits some clones. Under half of the omission traces to an unresolved V gene where checked; the cause of the rest is unknown. The sample has about 150,000 clones on record, about 85% of them singletons. The top ten clones comprise about 2.4% of the sample. Source material: PBMCs. The receptor set was obtained from a man aged 25-45 years in good health and CMV-seropositive.

This clone was observed once. One end of the junction fails to match germline, which may point to a read error. The J gene is TRBJ2-1, the V gene TRBV7-9, with no clear D. Germline V CDR1 and CDR2: SEHNR, FQNEAQ (reference sequence). This CDR3 has 15 amino acids. In DNA form, the CDR3 reads TGTTCCAGCAGCTTAGCTCTTAGCTCCTACAATGAGCAGTTCTTC. This gives the protein CSSSLALSSYNEQFF. Drawing the rest from reference TRBV7-9 and TRBJ2-1, the complete variable domain is DTGVSQNPRHKITKRGQNVTFRCDPISEHNRLYWYRQTLGQGPEFLTYFQNEAQLEKSRLLSDRFSAERPKGSFSTLEIQRTEQGDSAMYLCSSSLALSSYNEQFFGPGTRLTVL.

This chain links TRBV5-1 with TRBJ2-5; D might be TRBD1 (6 bases). CDR3 size: 13 residues. V lost 2 bases, J lost 2 bases, and 7 bases lay in between. Germline V gene lookup returns CDR1 SGHRS and CDR2 YFSETQ. The DNA of the CDR3 is TGCGCCAGCAGCTTTGGACAGCAAGAGACCCAGTACTTC. The encoded protein is CASSFGQQETQYF. Supplemented by reference TRBV5-1 and TRBJ2-5, the full variable domain reads KAGVTQTPRYLIKTRGQQVTLSCSPISGHRSVSWYQQTPGQGLQFLFEYFSETQRNKGNFPGRFSGRQFSNSRSEMNVSTLELGDSALYLCASSFGQQETQYFGPGTRLLVL.

The chain joins TRBV29-1 to TRBJ2-3; D is possibly TRBD2 (5 bases). The V gene lost 4 bases and the J gene lost 5 bases, with 16 bases spanning the gap. The CDR3 length is 14 residues. Germline V lookup: CDR1 SQVTM, CDR2 ANQGSEA. The CDR3 protein is CSVGFGEMGDTQYF. The CDR3 region has the DNA TGCAGCGTTGGGTTCGGGGAGATGGGAGATACGCAGTATTTT.

The count of this clone is one. The gene calls are TRBV11-2 and TRBJ1-4; TRBD1 matches at 7 bases. The V gene's germline CDR1 is SGHAT and CDR2 FQNNGV. The junction had 8 bases not matched to a gene; V was cut back by 1 base and J by 9 bases. The CDR3 covers 15 residues. In DNA, the CDR3 is TGTGCCAGCAGCTTAGGGCCCGGACAGGAAAAAAAACTGTTTTTT. Its protein product is CASSLGPGQEKKLFF. Combining the CDR3 with reference TRBV11-2 and TRBJ1-4 gives the whole variable domain EAGVAQSPRYKIIEKRQSVAFWCNPISGHATLYWYQQILGQGPKLLIQFQNNGVVDDSQLPKDRFSAERLKGVDSTLKIQPAKLEDSAVYLCASSLGPGQEKKLFFGSGTQLSVL.

The chain couples TRBV7-9 to TRBJ2-5; 8 positions match TRBD1. Per the germline V gene, CDR1 is SEHNR and CDR2 is FQNEAQ (reference sequence). J gave up 3 bases and V 3 bases, and 6 bases lay outside the gene matches. This CDR3 spans 15 amino acids. The CDR3 here is CASSFWAGGEETQYF. The CDR3 DNA reads TGTGCCAGCAGCTTTTGGGCAGGGGGCGAAGAGACCCAGTACTTC.

This chain connects TRBV5-1 to TRBJ2-1; 10 bases map to TRBD2. The CDR3 is 20 amino acids. The germline V gene encodes CDR1 SGHRS and CDR2 YFSETQ. The junction had 25 bases not matched to a gene; V was cut back by 0 bases and J by 13 bases. Here the CDR3 DNA reads TGCGCCAGCAGCTTGGGCGGGACAGGTACGGGACTAGCGAGCCGTATACATCAGTTCTTC. Its protein product is CASSLGGTGTGLASRIHQFF. Filled out from reference TRBV5-1 and TRBJ2-1, the complete variable domain reads KAGVTQTPRYLIKTRGQQVTLSCSPISGHRSVSWYQQTPGQGLQFLFEYFSETQRNKGNFPGRFSGRQFSNSRSEMNVSTLELGDSALYLCASSLGGTGTGLASRIHQFFGPGTRLTVL.

The rearrangement uses TRBV2 and TRBJ2-5; 12 bases fit TRBD2. The CDR3 runs 14 residues. V was clipped by 6 bases and J by 5 bases; unmatched bases: 4. Germline loops: CDR1 SNHLY, CDR2 FYNNEI. CDR3 region: CASRTSGSGETQYF. In DNA, the CDR3 is TGTGCCAGCAGGACTAGCGGGAGTGGGGAGACCCAGTACTTC.

This clone showed up just a few times. V is TRBV7-9 and J is TRBJ2-1; maybe TRBD2 (6 bases). The CDR3 consists of 10 residues. The germline V gene has CDR1 SEHNR and CDR2 FQNEAQ (reference sequence). V lost 6 bases to trimming and J lost 9 bases, with 6 bases between them. The CDR3 reads CASSSGEQFF. CDR3 in DNA: TGTGCCAGCAGTAGCGGTGAGCAGTTCTTC.

The rearrangement links TRBV25-1 to TRBJ1-4; maybe TRBD1 (6 bases). The germline gives CDR1 MGHDK, CDR2 SYGVNS. Between the trimmed V and J ends, which lost 3 bases and 5 bases, there was a span of 13 bases. This CDR3 contains 15 residues. The CDR3 region has the DNA TGTGCCAGCAGTGAGGCAGGGGCGATCAATGAAAAACTGTTTTTT. Protein: CASSEAGAINEKLFF.

V gene TRBV7-2 combines with J gene TRBJ2-6; no reliable D call. V gave up 3 bases and J gave up 0 bases, with 6 bases separating them. This CDR3 is 15 amino acids long. Germline V gene sequence: CDR1 SGHTA, CDR2 FQGNSA. The CDR3 DNA is TGTGCCAGCAGCTTGCAGTACTCTGGGGCCAACGTCCTGACTTTC. Translation gives CASSLQYSGANVLTF. The full variable domain, in which reference TRBV7-2 and TRBJ2-6 provide the parts outside the CDR3, is GAGVSQSPSNKVTEKGKDVELRCDPISGHTALYWYRQSLGQGLEFLIYFQGNSAPDKSGLPSDRFSAERTGGSVSTLTIQRTQQEDSAVYLCASSLQYSGANVLTFGAGSRLTVL.

V and J are TRBV5-6 and TRBJ2-1, with a possible D match to TRBD2 (6 bases). This CDR3 contains 17 residues. Germline CDR1 reads SGHDT; CDR2 reads YYEEEE. Deletions cut 4 bases from V and 8 bases from J, with 25 bases between. The CDR3 spells CASSQQFAGISNDEQFF. DNA of the CDR3: TGTGCCAGCAGCCAACAATTTGCGGGAATTAGTAACGATGAGCAGTTCTTC.

The CDR3 coding sequence is TGCGCCAGCAGAGGGGAGGGTATTGATCATGGCTACACCTTC. Translated, it gives CASRGEGIDHGYTF. The rearrangement joins TRBV5-1 to TRBJ1-2, with D possibly being TRBD1 (5 bases). Germline CDR1 reads SGHRS; CDR2 reads YFSETQ. This CDR3 is 14 amino acids long. Trimming shortened V by 5 bases and J by 6 bases, and 17 bases separated the two germline ends.

The chain combines TRBV11-3 with TRBJ2-1; D is unclear. The CDR3 runs to 15 residues. Germline V lookup: CDR1 SGHNT, CDR2 YENEEA. V lost 1 base to trimming and J lost 6 bases, with 13 bases between them. In DNA form, the CDR3 reads TGTGCCAGCAGCTTAGTGGTCCCTTCGGGCAATGAGCAGTTCTTC. Translation: CASSLVVPSGNEQFF.

The chain combines TRBV4-1 with TRBJ2-1; 9 bases match TRBD2. V trimming: 1 base; J trimming: 4 bases; junction bases outside the gene matches: 8. The CDR3 runs 17 residues. Germline V CDR1 and CDR2: MGHRA, YSYEKL. The CDR3 nucleotides read TGCGCCAGCAGCCAAGCGGCTAGCGGGAAGTTATACAATGAGCAGTTCTTC. It encodes CASSQAASGKLYNEQFF.

The V gene is TRBV7-6, the J gene TRBJ2-1; 9 positions match TRBD2. Germline V gives CDR1 SGHVS, CDR2 FNYEAQ. The CDR3 totals 16 residues. J gave up 2 bases and V 1 base, and 3 bases lay outside the gene matches. CDR3 region: CASSLEAGGPYNEQFF. CDR3 coding DNA: TGTGCCAGCAGCTTAGAAGCGGGAGGACCCTACAATGAGCAGTTCTTC.

This clone was seen only once. The CDR3 is CATGIGRGLGTEAFF. The CDR3 DNA reads TGTGCCACCGGGATTGGCAGGGGGTTAGGCACTGAAGCTTTCTTT. The chain recombines TRBV27 with TRBJ1-1, with TRBD1 identical over 7 bases. V shed 10 bases, J shed 4 bases, and the junction held 15 bases outside the gene matches. This CDR3 has 15 residues. Germline values: CDR1 MNHEY, CDR2 SMNVEV (reference sequence).

J is TRBJ2-7 and V is TRBV9; TRBD1 matches 9 bases. V shed 0 bases, J shed 6 bases, and the junction held 7 bases outside the gene matches. CDR1 and CDR2 (germline): SGDLS, YYNGEE. The CDR3 is made up of 15 amino acids. The CDR3 DNA follows: TGTGCCAGCAGCGTAGCGGACAGGGGAGTAATCGAGCAGTACTTC. Translated: CASSVADRGVIEQYF.